The next 32 T cell receptor beta chains were all read from a single sample in a study of blood T cell repertoires in COVID-19. Assay: immunoSEQ multiplex PCR; the TCRdb copy retains only in-frame clones and omits some. The data contain roughly 260,000 clones, about 80% of them seen just once; the ten biggest clones take up 3.6%. Sequenced: PBMCs or T cells enriched from blood (not recorded which). Every receptor here comes from a woman aged 40 to 55 who had been exposed to COVID-19.

This sequence joins TRBV29-1 and TRBJ1-2, with unresolved D. This CDR3 contains 12 residues. In germline, CDR1 is SQVTM, CDR2 ANQGSEA. V was clipped by 3 bases and J by 5 bases, with 10 bases between them. The CDR3 nucleotides read TGCAGCGTTGATACTGCGGGGTATGGCTACACCTTC. Translating gives CSVDTAGYGYTF.

The V gene is TRBV5-6, the J gene TRBJ2-7; 10 nucleotides line up with TRBD1. The ends lost 2 bases at V and 4 bases at J; junction bases unmatched: 6. The CDR3 has 15 amino acids. Germline CDR1 reads SGHDT; CDR2 reads YYEEEE. CDR3 nucleotide sequence: TGTGCCAGCAGCTTCGGGACAGGGGTTAGTTACGAGCAGTACTTC. This translates into CASSFGTGVSYEQYF. Filled out from reference TRBV5-6 and TRBJ2-7, the complete variable domain reads DAGVTQSPTHLIKTRGQQVTLRCSPKSGHDTVSWYQQALGQGPQFIFQYYEEEERQRGNFPDRFSGHQFPNYSSELNVNALLLGDSALYLCASSFGTGVSYEQYFGPGTRLTVT.

The sample holds one count of this clone. This chain joins TRBV5-4 and TRBJ2-3, with D possibly being TRBD1 (5 bases). Trimming pared 4 bases from V and 2 bases from J, leaving 20 bases between. Germline loops: CDR1 SGHNT, CDR2 YYREEE (reference sequence). CDR3 length equals 17 residues. The CDR3 sequence: CASSPDSGHLPTDTQYF. The CDR3, as DNA: TGTGCCAGCAGCCCTGACAGTGGCCACCTACCCACAGATACGCAGTATTTT.

J is TRBJ1-6 and V is TRBV7-9; 8 bases are a match to TRBD1. The CDR3 totals 16 residues. V lost 4 bases and J lost 9; bases outside the gene matches: 11. From germline, CDR1 is SEHNR and CDR2 FQNEAQ (reference sequence). CDR3 nucleotide sequence: TGTGCCAGCAGCTCCCTACAGGGGGTTCTTAGTTCACCCCTCCACTTT. Protein sequence: CASSSLQGVLSSPLHF. The full variable domain, in which reference TRBV7-9 and TRBJ1-6 provide the parts outside the CDR3, is DTGVSQNPRHKITKRGQNVTFRCDPISEHNRLYWYRQTLGQGPEFLTYFQNEAQLEKSRLLSDRFSAERPKGSFSTLEIQRTEQGDSAMYLCASSSLQGVLSSPLHFGNGTRLTVT.

Only a few counts were recorded for this clone. Here the CDR3 reads CASSNYHPGGEQFF. As DNA, the CDR3 is TGTGCCAGCAGTAACTATCACCCCGGCGGTGAGCAGTTCTTC. This chain uses TRBV6-4 with TRBJ2-1, with D uncertain. V lost 5 bases and J 9 bases, leaving 17 bases between the germline ends. Germline-derived CDR1 and CDR2 are MRHNA and SNTAGT. The CDR3 runs 14 residues.

The rearrangement links TRBV5-5 to TRBJ1-5; 9 bases match TRBD1. The CDR3 is made up of 17 amino acids. Germline CDR1 reads SGHKS; CDR2 reads YYEKEE (reference sequence). After removal of 4 bases from V and 0 bases from J, the junction contained 8 bases not matched to a gene. CDR3 DNA sequence: TGTGCCAGCAGCGTGACAGGGGGACCCTATAGCAATCAGCCCCAGCATTTT. This encodes CASSVTGGPYSNQPQHF.

This chain uses TRBV6-6 with TRBJ1-4; 7 bases align to TRBD1. CDR3 length: 16 residues. After removal of 6 bases from V and 0 bases from J, the junction contained 7 bases not matched to a gene. Germline CDR1 MNHNY, CDR2 SVGAGI (reference sequence). The CDR3 protein is CASSRDRVATNEKLFF. The CDR3 DNA sequence: TGTGCCAGCAGCCGCGACAGGGTTGCAACTAATGAAAAACTGTTTTTT.

V gene TRBV28 combines with J gene TRBJ1-2, with a weak D call TRBD1 (6 bases). Germline V gene data show CDR1 as MDHEN and CDR2 as SYDVKM. The CDR3 has 14 amino acids. The ends were cut back, 2 bases at V and 8 bases at J, with 15 bases in the middle. The CDR3 nucleotides read TGTGCCAGCAGTTTACAGGGGCCTTCAGGGGGCTACACCTTC. This gives the protein CASSLQGPSGGYTF.

The rearrangement joins TRBV6-2 or TRBV6-3 to TRBJ2-7, with 9 bases fitting TRBD2. The CDR3 sequence is 15 residues long. V was clipped by 2 bases and J by 6 bases; unmatched bases: 8. In germline, CDR1 is MNHEY, CDR2 SVGEGT. The CDR3 DNA reads TGTGCCAGCAGTTACCGGCTAGCGGGGAGTCCCGAGCAGTACTTC. This encodes CASSYRLAGSPEQYF.

The chain joins TRBV5-6 to TRBJ2-7, with 11 bases matching TRBD1. In germline, CDR1 is SGHDT, CDR2 YYEEEE. V dropped 4 bases and J dropped 5; count of bases not matched to a gene: 11. The CDR3 covers 16 residues. This CDR3 is CASSLRDRGLVDEQYF. For the CDR3, the DNA is TGTGCCAGCAGCCTAAGGGACAGGGGGTTAGTCGACGAGCAGTACTTC.

The chain carries TRBV2 and TRBJ1-2, with a weak D call TRBD1 (5 bases). Trimming removed 4 bases from V and 10 bases from J, with 13 bases in between. The germline CDR1 and CDR2 sequences are SNHLY and FYNNEI. The CDR3 runs 12 residues. The CDR3 sequence: CASSVEGHLYTF. CDR3 DNA: TGTGCCAGCAGTGTCGAAGGACACCTCTACACCTTC.

V is TRBV28 and J is TRBJ2-5; possibly TRBD2 for D (7 bases). This CDR3 region has 15 residues. V was cut by 1 base and J by 9 bases, with 18 bases left in between. Germline CDR1 reads MDHEN; CDR2 reads SYDVKM. The CDR3 DNA follows: TGTGCCAGCAGTTTATTGGCTGGACTAGGGGGGGCCCAGTACTTC. Protein product: CASSLLAGLGGAQYF.

This chain connects TRBV7-2 to TRBJ2-1, with D possibly being TRBD2 (5 bases). In germline, CDR1 is SGHTA, CDR2 FQGNSA. V lost 1 base, J lost 10 bases, and 8 bases lay in between. CDR3 size: 12 residues. This chain's CDR3 is CASSLGRGEQFF. CDR3 in DNA: TGTGCCAGCAGCTTAGGTCGGGGAGAGCAGTTCTTC.

The chain is built from TRBV7-9 and TRBJ1-1; D remains ambiguous. The V end was cut by 5 bases, the J end by 4 bases, with 11 bases between. From germline, CDR1 is SEHNR and CDR2 FQNEAQ (reference sequence). This CDR3 has 13 residues. The CDR3 spells CASSITTGTEAFF. CDR3 DNA sequence: TGTGCCAGCAGCATTACGACGGGCACTGAAGCTTTCTTT.

The chain combines TRBV14 with TRBJ2-1, with 9 bases that match TRBD1. V lost 4 bases and J lost 5; bases outside the gene matches: 9. Germline-derived CDR1 and CDR2 are SGHDN and FVKESK. This CDR3 contains 16 residues. CDR3 sequence: CASSRNRGLRNNEQFF. The CDR3 DNA is TGTGCCAGCAGCCGGAACAGGGGGCTGCGTAACAATGAGCAGTTCTTC.

The chain links TRBV6-5 to TRBJ2-3; 7 bases agree with TRBD1. CDR3 length equals 14 residues. The trim removed 7 bases at V and 4 bases at J, leaving 8 bases unmatched. The germline V gene encodes CDR1 MNHEY and CDR2 SVGAGI. The CDR3 spells CASTAGGMSDTQYF. In nucleotides, the CDR3 is TGTGCCAGCACCGCAGGGGGTATGTCAGATACGCAGTATTTT.

The V gene is TRBV7-8, the J gene TRBJ2-7; 7 nucleotides line up with TRBD1. Germline CDR1 reads SGHVS; CDR2 reads FQNEAQ. With 5 bases clipped from V and 0 bases from J, the junction kept 7 bases outside the gene matches. This CDR3 spans 15 amino acids. This CDR3 is CASSPAWDSSYEQYF. The CDR3 bases are TGTGCCAGCAGCCCGGCGTGGGACAGCTCCTACGAGCAGTACTTC.

The rearrangement uses TRBV28 and TRBJ1-6, with TRBD1 matching 7 bases. V lost 2 bases to trimming and J lost 3 bases; unmatched junction nucleotides: 7. The CDR3 is made up of 17 amino acids. Looked up from germline, CDR1 is MDHEN and CDR2 is SYDVKM. In DNA, the CDR3 is TGTGCCAGCAGTTTAGGCGGGACAGACATCTATAATTCACCCCTCCACTTT. Translated: CASSLGGTDIYNSPLHF. Filled out from reference TRBV28 and TRBJ1-6, the complete variable domain reads DVKVTQSSRYLVKRTGEKVFLECVQDMDHENMFWYRQDPGLGLRLIYFSYDVKMKEKGDIPEGYSVSREKKERFSLILESASTNQTSMYLCASSLGGTDIYNSPLHFGNGTRLTVT.

The gene calls are TRBV7-9 and TRBJ1-1; 8 nucleotides line up with TRBD1. The CDR3 has 12 amino acids. Germline V gene data show CDR1 as SEHNR and CDR2 as FQNEAQ (reference sequence). V was clipped by 4 bases and J by 7 bases; unmatched bases: 2. The CDR3 bases are TGTGCCAGCAGCTCAGGGACAGGTGAAGCTTTCTTT. As protein: CASSSGTGEAFF.

The rearrangement uses TRBV28 and TRBJ2-3, with a possible D match to TRBD2 (5 bases). V was shortened by 4 bases and J by 8 bases, with 10 bases between the two germline ends. The CDR3 has 12 residues. CDR1 is MDHEN, CDR2 SYDVKM, per germline. The CDR3 here is CASSSDLGTQYF. The DNA for the CDR3 is TGTGCCAGCAGTTCGGACTTAGGTACGCAGTATTTT.

The rearrangement links TRBV5-4 to TRBJ1-1, with 8 bases matching TRBD1. Unmatched junction bases numbered 1, after V lost 0 bases and J lost 6 bases. CDR1 SGHNT and CDR2 YYREEE come from the germline V gene (reference sequence). The CDR3 length is 13 residues. The CDR3 sequence: CASSLGTGPEAFF. The DNA for the CDR3 is TGTGCCAGCAGCTTGGGGACAGGGCCTGAAGCTTTCTTT.

This clone was seen a handful of times. The rearrangement joins TRBV3-1 (or the pseudogene TRBV3-2) to TRBJ2-7, with a possible D match to TRBD2 (5 bases). This CDR3 contains 14 residues. The germline CDR1 and CDR2 sequences are LGHDT and YNNKEL (reference sequence). The V gene lost 0 bases and the J gene lost 2 bases, with 8 bases spanning the gap. DNA for the CDR3: TGTGCCAGCAGCCAAGACAGGAGGACCTACGAGCAGTACTTC. Its protein product is CASSQDRRTYEQYF.

In DNA, the CDR3 is TGTGCCAGCAGCCAAGATTCGGGGACAAGGGGGCTAAAGACCGGGGAGCTGTTTTTT. As protein: CASSQDSGTRGLKTGELFF. The rearrangement uses TRBV4-2 and TRBJ2-2, with 7 bases that match TRBD1. The CDR3 loop spans 19 amino acids. The junction had 15 bases not matched to a gene; V was cut back by 0 bases and J by 5 bases. The germline CDR1 and CDR2 sequences are LGHNA and YNFKEQ.

V gene TRBV9 combines with J gene TRBJ1-3, with 8 bases matching TRBD1. Germline CDR1 is SGDLS and CDR2 is YYNGEE. CDR3 length: 14 residues. V lost 2 bases, J lost 2 bases, and 0 bases stayed unmatched. CDR3 in DNA: TGTGCCAGCAGCGTGACAGGGGCTGGAAACACCATATATTTT. This translates into CASSVTGAGNTIYF.

This chain uses TRBV2 with TRBJ1-5; 10 bases line up with TRBD1. The CDR3 has 15 amino acids. CDR1 and CDR2 (germline): SNHLY, FYNNEI. Germline trimming cut 4 bases from V and 6 bases from J; bases unmatched to any gene: 6. DNA of the CDR3: TGTGCCAGCAGTGCGACAGGGGGCCGGGGTCAGCCCCAGCATTTT. This translates into CASSATGGRGQPQHF. The whole variable domain, remainder taken from reference TRBV2 and TRBJ1-5, is EPEVTQTPSHQVTQMGQEVILRCVPISNHLYFYWYRQILGQKVEFLVSFYNNEISEKSEIFDDQFSVERPDGSNFTLKIRSTKLEDSAMYFCASSATGGRGQPQHFGDGTRLSIL.

V usage is TRBV19 and J usage is TRBJ2-7; 8 bases are a match to TRBD1. The V gene's germline CDR1 is LNHDA and CDR2 SQIVND (reference sequence). Trimming cost V 6 bases and J 0 bases; bases outside gene matches: 7. The CDR3 spans 15 residues. The CDR3 DNA reads as TGTGCCAGTAGGATTCGGGGACAGGACTCCTACGAGCAGTACTTC. Residues: CASRIRGQDSYEQYF.

The chain employs TRBV9 and TRBJ2-3; possible D gene TRBD1, 9 bases. Trimming removed 4 bases from V and 3 bases from J, with 18 bases in between. Germline V gene sequence: CDR1 SGDLS, CDR2 YYNGEE. CDR3 length: 16 amino acids. CDR3 in amino acids: CASSPQRGTGTDTQYF. Here the CDR3 DNA reads TGTGCCAGCAGCCCCCAGCGGGGGACAGGGACAGATACGCAGTATTTT.

V usage is TRBV28 and J usage is TRBJ2-7; D remains ambiguous. The V end lost 6 bases, the J end lost 2 bases, and 23 bases lay between the germline ends. The germline CDR1 and CDR2 sequences are MDHEN and SYDVKM. The CDR3 spans 17 residues. In nucleotides, the CDR3 is TGTGCCAGCAGCTTCCCAATTCTATTACGTCCCGCCTACGAGCAGTACTTC. Protein: CASSFPILLRPAYEQYF.

The chain combines TRBV28 with TRBJ2-7; 8 bases align to TRBD2. The CDR3 is 15 amino acids. V gave up 1 base and J gave up 6 bases; unmatched junction bases: 8. Germline CDR1 is MDHEN and CDR2 is SYDVKM. As DNA, the CDR3 is TGTGCCAGCAGTTTATTTGGCGGGGGGCCCTTCGAGCAGTACTTC. Its protein product is CASSLFGGGPFEQYF.

The CDR3 loop is CAWSVLLREGKLFF. The CDR3, as DNA: TGTGCCTGGAGTGTACTCCTCCGGGAGGGAAAACTGTTTTTT. V gene TRBV30 combines with J gene TRBJ1-4; D ambiguous. CDR3 length equals 14 residues. The V gene's germline CDR1 is GTSNPN and CDR2 SVGIG (reference sequence). Between the trimmed V and J ends, which lost 0 bases and 10 bases, there was a span of 15 bases.

This sequence joins TRBV15 and TRBJ2-3, with 7 bases lining up with TRBD2. The germline V gene encodes CDR1 LNHNV and CDR2 YYDKDF (reference sequence). Trimming cost V 6 bases and J 3 bases; bases outside gene matches: 6. The CDR3 covers 14 residues. The DNA of the CDR3 is TGTGCCACCAGAGGGCTAGCGGAGACAGATACGCAGTATTTT. This encodes CATRGLAETDTQYF.

V usage is TRBV5-1 and J usage is TRBJ1-4; tentatively, D is TRBD1 (5 bases). The CDR3 has 15 residues. The V and J ends lost 3 bases and 0 bases respectively, with 9 bases between them. The germline V gene has CDR1 SGHRS and CDR2 YFSETQ. CDR3 nucleotide sequence: TGCGCCAGCAGCTCGCAGGGTTCAACTAATGAAAAACTGTTTTTT. Translated: CASSSQGSTNEKLFF.